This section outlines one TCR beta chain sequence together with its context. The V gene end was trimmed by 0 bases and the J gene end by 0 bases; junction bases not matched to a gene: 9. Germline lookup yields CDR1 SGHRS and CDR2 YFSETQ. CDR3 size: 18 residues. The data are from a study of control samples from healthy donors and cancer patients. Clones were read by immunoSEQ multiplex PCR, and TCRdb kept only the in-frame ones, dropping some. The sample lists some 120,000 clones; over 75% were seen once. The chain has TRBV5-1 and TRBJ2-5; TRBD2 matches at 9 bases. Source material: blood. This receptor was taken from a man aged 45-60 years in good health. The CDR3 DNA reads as TGCGCCAGCAGCTTGGGGGCTAGCGGGGCCGCGTACCAAGAGACCCAGTACTTC. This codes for CASSLGASGAAYQETQYF.